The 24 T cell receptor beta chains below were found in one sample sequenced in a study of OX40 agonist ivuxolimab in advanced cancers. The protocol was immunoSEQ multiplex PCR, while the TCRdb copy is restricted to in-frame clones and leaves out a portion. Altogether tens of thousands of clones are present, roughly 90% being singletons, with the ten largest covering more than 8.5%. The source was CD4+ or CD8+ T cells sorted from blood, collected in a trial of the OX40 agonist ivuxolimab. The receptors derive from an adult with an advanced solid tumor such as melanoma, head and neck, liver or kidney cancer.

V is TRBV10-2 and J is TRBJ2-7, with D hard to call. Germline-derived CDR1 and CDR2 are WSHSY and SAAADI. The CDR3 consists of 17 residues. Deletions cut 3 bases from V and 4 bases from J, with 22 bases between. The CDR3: CASSEGFGNRGRYEQYF. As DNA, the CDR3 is TGCGCCAGCAGTGAAGGTTTTGGCAATCGAGGACGTTACGAGCAGTACTTC.

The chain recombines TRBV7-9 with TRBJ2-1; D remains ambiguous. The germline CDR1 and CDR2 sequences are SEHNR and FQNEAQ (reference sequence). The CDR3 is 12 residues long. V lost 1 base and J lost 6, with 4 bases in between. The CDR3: CASSLESNEQFF. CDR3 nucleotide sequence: TGTGCCAGCAGCTTAGAAAGCAATGAGCAGTTCTTC.

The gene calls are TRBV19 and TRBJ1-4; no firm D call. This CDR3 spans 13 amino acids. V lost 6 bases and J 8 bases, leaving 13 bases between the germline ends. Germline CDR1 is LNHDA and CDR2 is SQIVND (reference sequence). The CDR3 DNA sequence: TGTGCCAGTAGAAGCACAGACTCAGAAAAACTGTTTTTT. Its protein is CASRSTDSEKLFF.

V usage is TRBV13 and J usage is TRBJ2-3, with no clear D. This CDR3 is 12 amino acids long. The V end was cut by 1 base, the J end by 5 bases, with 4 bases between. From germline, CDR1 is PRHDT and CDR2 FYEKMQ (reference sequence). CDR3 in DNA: TGTGCCAGCAGCTTAGTGGTAGATACGCAGTATTTT. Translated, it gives CASSLVVDTQYF.

The CDR3 is CASSQEQTGQYNSPLHF. For the CDR3, the DNA is TGCGCCAGCAGCCAAGAACAGACGGGACAGTATAATTCACCCCTCCACTTT. The chain couples TRBV4-1 to TRBJ1-6; TRBD1 matches at 7 bases. Germline CDR1 is MGHRA and CDR2 is YSYEKL. V trimming: 0 bases; J trimming: 4 bases; junction bases outside the gene matches: 6. The CDR3 runs 17 residues.

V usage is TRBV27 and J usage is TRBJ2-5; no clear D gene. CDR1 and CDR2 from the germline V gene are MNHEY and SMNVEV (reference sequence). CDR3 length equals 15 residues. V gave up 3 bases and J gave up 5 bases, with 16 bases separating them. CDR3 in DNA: TGTGCCAGCAGTTTTCGAGGCCCCGGCTCTGAGACCCAGTACTTC. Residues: CASSFRGPGSETQYF.

The DNA for the CDR3 is TGTGCCAGCAGCGAGGACAGGGCCCGGGAGACCCAGTACTTC. Protein sequence: CASSEDRARETQYF. This sequence joins TRBV11-1 and TRBJ2-5; 8 nucleotides agree with TRBD1. The V segment lost 5 bases and the J segment 5 bases; nucleotides outside the gene matches: 7. The CDR3 runs 14 residues. Germline V gene data show CDR1 as SGHAT and CDR2 as FQDESV (reference sequence).

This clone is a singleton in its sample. The CDR3 nucleotides read TGTGCCAGCAGCCAAGACCAAGGTGGGGGTGACACTGAAGCTTTCTTT. Protein: CASSQDQGGGDTEAFF. The chain combines TRBV4-2 with TRBJ1-1, with D possibly TRBD1 on 5 matching bases. Trimming stripped 0 bases from V and 3 bases from J, with 14 bases between. Germline V gene data show CDR1 as LGHNA and CDR2 as YNFKEQ. CDR3 length equals 16 residues.

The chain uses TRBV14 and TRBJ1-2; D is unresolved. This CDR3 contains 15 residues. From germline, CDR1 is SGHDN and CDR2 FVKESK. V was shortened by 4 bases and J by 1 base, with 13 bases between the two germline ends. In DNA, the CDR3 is TGTGCCAGCAGCCCCGGGAGCGCGATTAACTATGGCTACACCTTC. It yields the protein CASSPGSAINYGYTF.

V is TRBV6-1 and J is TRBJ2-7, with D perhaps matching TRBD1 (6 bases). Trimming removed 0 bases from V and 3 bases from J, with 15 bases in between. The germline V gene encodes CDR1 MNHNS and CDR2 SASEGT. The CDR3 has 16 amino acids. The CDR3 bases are TGTGCCAGCAGTGAAGCGCTGGGGGCGACCTACTACGAGCAGTACTTC. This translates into CASSEALGATYYEQYF.

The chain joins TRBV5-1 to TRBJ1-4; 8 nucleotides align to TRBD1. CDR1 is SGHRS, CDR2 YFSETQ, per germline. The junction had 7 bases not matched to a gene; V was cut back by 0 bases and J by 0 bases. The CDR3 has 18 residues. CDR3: CASSLAQGVLSTNEKLFF. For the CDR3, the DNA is TGCGCCAGCAGCTTGGCACAGGGGGTTCTCTCAACTAATGAAAAACTGTTTTTT.

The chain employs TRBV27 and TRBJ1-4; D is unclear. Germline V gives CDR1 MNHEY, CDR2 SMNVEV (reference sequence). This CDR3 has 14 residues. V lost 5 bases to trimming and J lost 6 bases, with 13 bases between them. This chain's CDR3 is CASSPIDTDEKLFF. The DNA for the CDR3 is TGTGCCAGCAGTCCCATAGACACAGATGAAAAACTGTTTTTT. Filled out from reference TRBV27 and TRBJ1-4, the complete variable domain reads EAQVTQNPRYLITVTGKKLTVTCSQNMNHEYMSWYRQDPGLGLRQIYYSMNVEVTDKGDVPEGYKVSRKEKRNFPLILESPSPNQTSLYFCASSPIDTDEKLFFGSGTQLSVL.

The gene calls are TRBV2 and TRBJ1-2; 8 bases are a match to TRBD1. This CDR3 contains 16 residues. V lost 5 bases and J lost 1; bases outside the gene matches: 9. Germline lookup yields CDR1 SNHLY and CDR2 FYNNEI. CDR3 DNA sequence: TGTGCCAGCAGTCCCCCTCGGACAGGGTATAACTATGGCTACACCTTC. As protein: CASSPPRTGYNYGYTF.

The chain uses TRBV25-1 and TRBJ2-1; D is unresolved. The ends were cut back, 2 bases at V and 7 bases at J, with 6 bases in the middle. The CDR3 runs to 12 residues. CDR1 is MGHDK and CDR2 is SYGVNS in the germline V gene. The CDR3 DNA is TGTGCCAGCAGTGAAAGGATAAATGAGCAGTTCTTC. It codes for CASSERINEQFF.

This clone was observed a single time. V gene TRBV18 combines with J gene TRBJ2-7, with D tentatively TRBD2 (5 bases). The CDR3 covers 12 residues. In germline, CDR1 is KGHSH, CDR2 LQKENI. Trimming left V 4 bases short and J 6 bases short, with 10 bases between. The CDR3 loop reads CASSLSSGEQYF. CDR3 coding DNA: TGTGCCAGCTCACTTTCAAGCGGCGAGCAGTACTTC.

The CDR3 DNA is TGTGCCAGCAGGACAGGCCCCTACGAGCAGTACTTC. Protein: CASRTGPYEQYF. The rearrangement joins TRBV27 to TRBJ2-7, with D perhaps matching TRBD1 (6 bases). Germline V gene data show CDR1 as MNHEY and CDR2 as SMNVEV (reference sequence). Trimming pared 6 bases from V and 2 bases from J, leaving 8 bases between. The CDR3 loop spans 12 amino acids.

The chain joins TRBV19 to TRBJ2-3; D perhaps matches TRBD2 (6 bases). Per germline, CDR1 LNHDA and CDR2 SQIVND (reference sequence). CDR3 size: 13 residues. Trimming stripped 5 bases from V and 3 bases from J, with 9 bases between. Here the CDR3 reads CASSVAGTDTQYF. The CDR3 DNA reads TGTGCCAGTAGTGTTGCGGGAACAGATACGCAGTATTTT.

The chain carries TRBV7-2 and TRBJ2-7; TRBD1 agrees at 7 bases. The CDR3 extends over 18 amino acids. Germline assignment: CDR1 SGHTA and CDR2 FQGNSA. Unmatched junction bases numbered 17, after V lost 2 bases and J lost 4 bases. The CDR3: CASSLSAGPGTAHYEQYF. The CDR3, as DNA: TGTGCCAGCAGCTTAAGTGCTGGGCCTGGGACAGCCCATTACGAGCAGTACTTC.

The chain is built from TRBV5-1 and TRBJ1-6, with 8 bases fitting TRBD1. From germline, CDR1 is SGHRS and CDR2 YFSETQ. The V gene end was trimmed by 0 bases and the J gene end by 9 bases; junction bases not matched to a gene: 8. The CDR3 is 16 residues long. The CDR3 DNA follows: TGCGCCAGCAGCTTGGCCGCGACAGGGGTATTTTCACCCCTCCACTTT. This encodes CASSLAATGVFSPLHF.

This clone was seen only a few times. CDR3 DNA sequence: TGTGCCAGCAGCTCGACTAGCGGGGGTTTGTACGAGCAGTACTTC. As protein: CASSSTSGGLYEQYF. The chain links TRBV7-9 to TRBJ2-7; 12 bases match TRBD2. The CDR3 spans 15 residues. The V gene's germline CDR1 is SEHNR and CDR2 FQNEAQ (reference sequence). V lost 4 bases to trimming and J lost 4 bases; unmatched junction nucleotides: 5.

As DNA, the CDR3 is TGCGCCAGCAGCCAAGACAGGGCGAACACCGGGGAGCTGTTTTTT. It specifies CASSQDRANTGELFF. The chain is built from TRBV4-3 and TRBJ2-2; D possibly corresponds to TRBD1 (5 bases). In germline, CDR1 is LGHNA, CDR2 YSLEER. V was cut by 0 bases and J by 0 bases, with 5 bases left in between. The CDR3 totals 15 residues.

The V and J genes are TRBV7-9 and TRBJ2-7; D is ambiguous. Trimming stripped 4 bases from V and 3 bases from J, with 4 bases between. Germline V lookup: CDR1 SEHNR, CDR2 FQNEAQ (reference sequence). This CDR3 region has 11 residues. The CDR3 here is CASSSNYEQYF. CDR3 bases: TGTGCCAGCAGCTCCAACTACGAGCAGTACTTC.

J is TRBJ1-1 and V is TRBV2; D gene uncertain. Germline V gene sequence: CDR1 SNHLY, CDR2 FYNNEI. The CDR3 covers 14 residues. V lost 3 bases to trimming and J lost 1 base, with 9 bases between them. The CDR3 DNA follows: TGTGCCAGCAGTGAGGGCAGATCGAACACTGAAGCTTTCTTT. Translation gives CASSEGRSNTEAFF.

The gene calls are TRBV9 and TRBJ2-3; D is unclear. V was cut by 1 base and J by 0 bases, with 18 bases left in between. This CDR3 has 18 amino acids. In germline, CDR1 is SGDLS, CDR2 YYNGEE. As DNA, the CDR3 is TGTGCCAGCAGCGTAAATAAGGGTTTGGCTACCAGCACAGATACGCAGTATTTT. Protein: CASSVNKGLATSTDTQYF. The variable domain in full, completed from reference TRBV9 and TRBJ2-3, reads DSGVTQTPKHLITATGQRVTLRCSPRSGDLSVYWYQQSLDQGLQFLIQYYNGEERAKGNILERFSAQQFPDLHSELNLSSLELGDSALYFCASSVNKGLATSTDTQYFGPGTRLTVL.